Listed below are T cell receptor beta chains from one sample, sequenced in a study of CD8 T cells in ankylosing spondylitis. MiXCR, run by TCRdb on the 5' RACE reads, gives a single entry per CDR3 protein. There are about 510,000 distinct CDR3 sequences in the sample; about 5.7% occur only once, and roughly 3.3% lies in the top ten. The sequencing input was blood, either unsorted or a sorted T cell fraction (not recorded which). The origin of the receptors is a male donor with ankylosing spondylitis. Both conserved end residues are part of each CDR3. The D gene is left open where the match is weak. Clone size appears in some rows only: once, few, many, or a class for an expanded clone.

d_call: -
v_call: TRBV6-1
clone_size: many
j_call: TRBJ1-2
cdr3_length: 13
cdr3_aa: CASTERGDYGYTF
cdr3_nt: TGTGCCAGCACCGAGAGGGGGGACTATGGCTACACCTTC

d_call: -
v_call: TRBV5-1
clone_size: few
j_call: TRBJ2-5
cdr3_length: 15
cdr3_aa: CASSSAGTLQETQYF
cdr3_nt: TGCGCCAGCAGCTCGGCCGGGACCTTGCAGGAGACCCAGTACTTC

d_call: -
v_call: TRBV28
clone_size: -
j_call: TRBJ2-3
cdr3_length: 13
cdr3_aa: CASTPRPPDTQYF
cdr3_nt: TGTGCCAGCACCCCGCGTCCCCCAGATACGCAGTATTTT

d_call: -
v_call: TRBV20-1
clone_size: many
j_call: TRBJ1-2
cdr3_length: 14
cdr3_aa: CSALSEGLGVGYTF
cdr3_nt: TGCAGTGCTCTATCTGAGGGACTCGGGGTTGGCTACACCTTC

d_call: TRBD1
v_call: TRBV6-2/TRBV6-3
clone_size: many
j_call: TRBJ1-1
cdr3_length: 15
cdr3_aa: CASSTPQGALTEAFF
cdr3_nt: TGTGCCAGCAGTACACCCCAGGGGGCTCTCACTGAAGCTTTCTTT

d_call: -
v_call: TRBV20-1
clone_size: many
j_call: TRBJ2-5
cdr3_length: 14
cdr3_aa: CSASRGSGQETQYF
cdr3_nt: TGCAGTGCTTCTCGGGGGTCTGGCCAAGAGACCCAGTACTTC

d_call: TRBD1
v_call: TRBV6-2/TRBV6-3
clone_size: -
j_call: TRBJ2-5
cdr3_length: 16
cdr3_aa: CASSSTGTGNRETQYF
cdr3_nt: TGTGCCAGCAGTTCCACCGGGACAGGGAATCGGGAGACCCAGTACTTC

d_call: TRBD2
v_call: TRBV5-1
clone_size: many
j_call: TRBJ2-1
cdr3_length: 14
cdr3_aa: CASTLAGGYNEQFF
cdr3_nt: TGCGCCAGCACCCTAGCGGGAGGGTACAATGAGCAGTTCTTC

d_call: TRBD1
v_call: TRBV5-1
clone_size: many
j_call: TRBJ1-4
cdr3_length: 15
cdr3_aa: CASSLGRQGGEKLFF
cdr3_nt: TGCGCCAGCAGCTTGGGTAGACAGGGGGGTGAAAAACTGTTTTTT

d_call: -
v_call: TRBV12-3/TRBV12-4
clone_size: many
j_call: TRBJ1-1
cdr3_length: 15
cdr3_aa: CASSLRQEANTEAFF
cdr3_nt: TGTGCCAGCAGTTTACGACAGGAGGCGAACACTGAAGCTTTCTTT

d_call: -
v_call: TRBV4-2
clone_size: -
j_call: TRBJ1-6
cdr3_length: 14
cdr3_aa: CASSQDGGDSPLHF
cdr3_nt: TGTGCCAGCAGCCAAGATGGGGGAGACTCACCCCTCCACTTT

d_call: -
v_call: TRBV7-8
clone_size: many
j_call: TRBJ2-2
cdr3_length: 13
cdr3_aa: CASSGDYTGELFF
cdr3_nt: TGTGCCAGCAGCGGCGACTACACCGGGGAGCTGTTTTTT

d_call: TRBD1
v_call: TRBV9
clone_size: many
j_call: TRBJ1-6
cdr3_length: 15
cdr3_aa: CASSGTGQGNSPLHF
cdr3_nt: TGTGCCAGCAGCGGTACGGGACAGGGAAATTCACCCCTCCACTTT

d_call: TRBD1
v_call: TRBV6-5
clone_size: many
j_call: TRBJ1-2
cdr3_length: 15
cdr3_aa: CASSFPGQGASGYTF
cdr3_nt: TGTGCCAGCAGTTTCCCGGGACAGGGGGCTAGTGGCTACACCTTC

d_call: -
v_call: TRBV25-1
clone_size: many
j_call: TRBJ1-1
cdr3_length: 13
cdr3_aa: CASKVQENTEAFF
cdr3_nt: TGTGCCAGCAAAGTACAGGAGAACACTGAAGCTTTCTTT

d_call: -
v_call: TRBV5-1
clone_size: many
j_call: TRBJ1-6
cdr3_length: 15
cdr3_aa: CASSYALVGNSPLHF
cdr3_nt: TGCGCCAGCAGCTACGCCCTAGTCGGGAATTCACCCCTCCACTTT

d_call: -
v_call: TRBV5-1
clone_size: many
j_call: TRBJ1-1
cdr3_length: 15
cdr3_aa: CASSLGSGANTEAFF
cdr3_nt: TGCGCCAGCAGCTTGGGATCCGGGGCGAACACTGAAGCTTTCTTT

d_call: TRBD2
v_call: TRBV5-1
clone_size: many
j_call: TRBJ2-5
cdr3_length: 18
cdr3_aa: CASSFGLAGVFLEETQYF
cdr3_nt: TGCGCCAGCAGCTTCGGACTAGCGGGAGTTTTTCTGGAGGAGACCCAGTACTTC

d_call: -
v_call: TRBV20-1
clone_size: many
j_call: TRBJ1-5
cdr3_length: 13
cdr3_aa: CSAREESNQPQHF
cdr3_nt: TGCAGTGCTAGAGAAGAAAGCAATCAGCCCCAGCATTTT

d_call: TRBD1
v_call: TRBV20-1
clone_size: few
j_call: TRBJ1-5
cdr3_length: 13
cdr3_aa: CSATTGRFQPQHF
cdr3_nt: TGCAGTGCAACGACAGGGAGATTCCAGCCCCAGCATTTT

d_call: -
v_call: TRBV28
clone_size: -
j_call: TRBJ2-4
cdr3_length: 15
cdr3_aa: CASSLPGVAKNIQYF
cdr3_nt: TGTGCCAGCAGTTTACCAGGGGTAGCCAAAAACATTCAGTACTTC

d_call: -
v_call: TRBV20-1
clone_size: many
j_call: TRBJ2-7
cdr3_length: 12
cdr3_aa: CSAAFISYEQYF
cdr3_nt: TGCAGTGCGGCGTTTATATCCTACGAGCAGTACTTC

d_call: TRBD1
v_call: TRBV20-1
clone_size: -
j_call: TRBJ1-1
cdr3_length: 15
cdr3_aa: CSAQGGGSMNTEAFF
cdr3_nt: TGCAGTGCTCAGGGAGGGGGCTCTATGAACACTGAAGCTTTCTTT

d_call: -
v_call: TRBV7-2
clone_size: many
j_call: TRBJ1-2
cdr3_length: 14
cdr3_aa: CASSSGWTEDGYTF
cdr3_nt: TGTGCCAGCAGTTCCGGGTGGACAGAGGATGGCTACACCTTC

d_call: TRBD1
v_call: TRBV4-2
clone_size: many
j_call: TRBJ1-4
cdr3_length: 17
cdr3_aa: CASSQELRGQKKEKLFF
cdr3_nt: TGTGCCAGCAGCCAAGAGCTTCGGGGACAGAAGAAAGAAAAACTGTTTTTT

d_call: -
v_call: TRBV6-1
clone_size: -
j_call: TRBJ1-2
cdr3_length: 13
cdr3_aa: CASSYYRGGGYTF
cdr3_nt: TGTGCCAGCAGTTACTATAGGGGGGGTGGCTACACCTTC

d_call: -
v_call: TRBV5-1
clone_size: -
j_call: TRBJ1-1
cdr3_length: 13
cdr3_aa: CASSLRPGTEAFF
cdr3_nt: TGCGCCAGCAGCTTGAGGCCAGGTACTGAAGCTTTCTTT

d_call: TRBD2
v_call: TRBV7-9
clone_size: many
j_call: TRBJ2-3
cdr3_length: 16
cdr3_aa: CASTKVGGSGTDTQYF
cdr3_nt: TGTGCCAGCACCAAAGTAGGCGGGAGTGGGACAGATACGCAGTATTTT

d_call: -
v_call: TRBV4-3
clone_size: few
j_call: TRBJ2-3
cdr3_length: 18
cdr3_aa: CASSQDGIAGPSTDTQYF
cdr3_nt: TGCGCCAGCAGCCAAGATGGGATTGCGGGACCTAGCACAGATACGCAGTATTTT

d_call: -
v_call: TRBV5-5
clone_size: many
j_call: TRBJ2-7
cdr3_length: 11
cdr3_aa: CASSNHQEQYF
cdr3_nt: TGTGCCAGCAGCAATCATCAGGAGCAGTACTTC

d_call: -
v_call: TRBV28
clone_size: many
j_call: TRBJ2-7
cdr3_length: 15
cdr3_aa: CASSLRSGLSYEQYF
cdr3_nt: TGTGCCAGCAGTTTGCGATCGGGACTCAGCTACGAGCAGTACTTC

d_call: TRBD2
v_call: TRBV7-6
clone_size: -
j_call: TRBJ2-2
cdr3_length: 18
cdr3_aa: CASSPTSGGDLGTGELFF
cdr3_nt: TGTGCCAGCAGCCCCACTAGCGGGGGCGACTTGGGTACCGGGGAGCTGTTTTTT

d_call: -
v_call: TRBV20-1
clone_size: many
j_call: TRBJ2-5
cdr3_length: 11
cdr3_aa: CSARREETQYF
cdr3_nt: TGCAGTGCCAGGAGGGAAGAGACCCAGTACTTC

d_call: -
v_call: TRBV7-6
clone_size: many
j_call: TRBJ2-1
cdr3_length: 14
cdr3_aa: CASSHGTRGVEQFF
cdr3_nt: TGTGCCAGCAGTCATGGGACGCGCGGGGTTGAGCAGTTCTTC